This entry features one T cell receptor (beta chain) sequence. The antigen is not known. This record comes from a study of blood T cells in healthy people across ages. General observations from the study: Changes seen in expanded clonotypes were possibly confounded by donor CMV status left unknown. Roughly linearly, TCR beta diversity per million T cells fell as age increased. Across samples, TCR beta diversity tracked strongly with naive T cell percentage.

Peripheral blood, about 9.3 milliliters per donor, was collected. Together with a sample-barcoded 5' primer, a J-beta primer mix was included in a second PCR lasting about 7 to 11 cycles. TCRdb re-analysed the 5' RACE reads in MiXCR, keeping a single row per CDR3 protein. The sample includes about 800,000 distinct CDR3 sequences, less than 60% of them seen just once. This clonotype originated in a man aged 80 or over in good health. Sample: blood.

In DNA form, the CDR3 reads TGCAGCGGGTGGACTAGCGGGAAAGAGACCCAGTACTTC. Translating gives CSGWTSGKETQYF. V is TRBV29-1 and J is TRBJ2-5, with 12 bases that match TRBD2. V dropped 7 bases and J dropped 3; count of bases not matched to a gene: 3. This CDR3 is built from 13 residues. Germline CDR1 reads SQVTM; CDR2 reads ANQGSEA.